A selection of T cell receptor beta chains follows, all from one sample in a study of CD8+CD57+ T cells in acquired aplastic anemia. TCRdb re-called the reads through MiXCR, storing one row per CDR3 protein. The sample has tens of thousands of distinct CDR3 sequences; roughly 70% are singletons. Material for sequencing was sorted CD4+, CD8+, or CD8+CD57+ T cells (not recorded which) from PBMCs. All receptors come from a human donor with aplastic anemia. Each CDR3 is given with its conserved first and last residue. The D gene is left open where the match is weak. Part of the rows lack a size; the others show once, few, many or a class for expanded clones.

J,size,V,D,length,DNA,CDR3
TRBJ2-7,.,TRBV19,.,15,TGTGCCCCGAGGACCGGGACATTTCCCTCCTACGAGCAGTACTTC,CAPRTGTFPSYEQYF
TRBJ2-1,.,TRBV10-3,TRBD1,14,TGTGCCATCGGGGAGGACAGGGGACACAATGAGCAGTTCTTC,CAIGEDRGHNEQFF
TRBJ2-7,many,TRBV20-1,TRBD2,15,TGCAGTGCTAGAGATCGGGCTAGCGGCTCCTACGAGCAGTACTTC,CSARDRASGSYEQYF
TRBJ1-1,once,TRBV7-9,TRBD1,14,TGTGCCAGCAGCTTGACAGGGGGCCATACGCTGGCTTTCTTT,CASSLTGGHTLAFF
TRBJ2-3,.,TRBV4-2,TRBD2,16,TGTGCCAGCCGAGCGGGAGCATCTCTTATTGGGGATACGCAGTATTTT,CASRAGASLIGDTQYF
TRBJ2-2,.,TRBV24-1,TRBD2,16,TGTGCCACCAGTGTCTTAGCGGGAGGGAGCACCGGGGAGCTGTTTTTT,CATSVLAGGSTGELFF
TRBJ1-2,.,TRBV19,.,12,TGTGCCGGTAGTGCGAAGGGCTATGGCTACACCTTC,CAGSAKGYGYTF
TRBJ1-1,.,TRBV19,.,14,TGTGCCAGTAGTATATTGGGACGAAACACTGAAGCTTTCTTT,CASSILGRNTEAFF
TRBJ2-7,few,TRBV14,.,13,TGTGCCAGCAGAGGTCAGGGCACCTACGAGCAGTACTTC,CASRGQGTYEQYF
TRBJ1-2,.,TRBV5-6,.,12,TGTGCCAGCAGCAGCTCTAACTATGGCTACACCTTC,CASSSSNYGYTF
TRBJ2-7,few,TRBV7-7,.,13,TGTGCCAGCAGCTTAGAAGCGGGCTACGAGCAGTACTTC,CASSLEAGYEQYF
TRBJ2-7,many,TRBV27,.,12,TGTGCCAGCAGGGAGTCCCCCTACGAGCAGTACTTC,CASRESPYEQYF
TRBJ1-2,.,TRBV20-1,.,12,TGCAGTGCTAGCAGGGATAACTATGGCTACACCTTC,CSASRDNYGYTF
TRBJ2-7,.,TRBV7-6,.,13,TGTGCCAGCAGCCTCGAGGAGCATTACGAGCAGTACTTC,CASSLEEHYEQYF
TRBJ2-7,.,TRBV2,.,14,TGTGCCAGCAGTGGAACGTCAAGCTCCTACGAGCAGTACTTC,CASSGTSSSYEQYF
TRBJ2-2,.,TRBV9,.,15,TGTGCCAGCAGCGTAGGGGGTGGTGACACCGGGGAGCTGTTTTTT,CASSVGGGDTGELFF
TRBJ2-2,.,TRBV5-4,.,14,TGTGCCAGCAGTTCCCGTCTTCTTACCGGGGAGCTGTTTTTT,CASSSRLLTGELFF
TRBJ1-5,.,TRBV5-1,TRBD1,14,TGCGCCAGCAACACGGACAGGGAGAATCAGCCCCAGCATTTT,CASNTDRENQPQHF
TRBJ2-2,.,TRBV2,TRBD2,15,TGTGCCAGCAGTGTTCTAGCGGGGGGAGCTGGGGAGCTGTTTTTT,CASSVLAGGAGELFF
TRBJ1-5,few,TRBV15,.,17,TGTGCCACCAGCAGAGCGGGCCAGGACTATAGCAATCAGCCCCAGCATTTT,CATSRAGQDYSNQPQHF
TRBJ1-2,many,TRBV15,.,15,TGTGCCACCAGCAGAACTTTTTCGACAGGCTATGGCTACACCTTC,CATSRTFSTGYGYTF
TRBJ2-7,.,TRBV20-1,.,13,TGCAGTGCCCCCGGGACATCGAGCTACGAGCAGTACTTC,CSAPGTSSYEQYF
TRBJ1-1,.,TRBV15,.,15,TGTGCCACCAGTGACCTAACTAAGGCGGACACTGAAGCTTTCTTT,CATSDLTKADTEAFF
TRBJ1-2,.,TRBV7-9,.,11,TGTGCCAGCAGCTTAGCGGGGGGACACACCTTC,CASSLAGGHTF
TRBJ1-1,.,TRBV7-2,TRBD1,15,TGTGCCAGCAGCTTAGCAGGGGGCGCGGGTTCTGAAGCTTTCTTT,CASSLAGGAGSEAFF
TRBJ2-2,.,TRBV29-1,.,11,TGCAGCGTGAAGAACACCGGGGAGCTGTTTTTT,CSVKNTGELFF
TRBJ2-7,.,TRBV6-5,.,13,TGTGCCAGCAGTTCAGGGAAACCCTACGAGCAGTACTTC,CASSSGKPYEQYF
TRBJ1-4,few,TRBV25-1,TRBD1,16,TGTGCCAGCAGTGAGAACAGGGGCCGAGGAGGGGAAAAACTGTTTTTT,CASSENRGRGGEKLFF
TRBJ1-3,.,TRBV20-1,.,13,TGCAGTGCTAGCCTCGTCTCTGGAAACACCATATATTTT,CSASLVSGNTIYF
TRBJ1-4,.,TRBV7-9,TRBD1,13,TGTGCCAGTAACAGGGGGCGCGACGAAAAACTGTTTTTT,CASNRGRDEKLFF
TRBJ2-1,.,TRBV24-1,TRBD2,17,TGTGCCACCAGTGACAGGACTAGCGGGAGGGCCTACAATGAGCAGTTCTTC,CATSDRTSGRAYNEQFF
TRBJ2-3,.,TRBV5-5,TRBD1,13,TGTGCCAGCCAGACAGGGTTTACAGATACGCAGTATTTT,CASQTGFTDTQYF
TRBJ1-1,.,TRBV2,.,13,TGTGCCAGCCATCTTTCGATGAACACTGAAGCTTTCTTT,CASHLSMNTEAFF
TRBJ2-1,many,TRBV5-1,.,12,TGCGCCAGCAGCTTGGGTGGGGGTGAGCAGTTCTTC,CASSLGGGEQFF
TRBJ2-7,.,TRBV7-8,.,12,TGTGCCAGCAGCTTAGCCCGACACGAGCAGTACTTC,CASSLARHEQYF
TRBJ1-3,once,TRBV20-1,.,15,TGCAGTGCTAGACCAGGGCGCGCCTCTGGAAACACCATATATTTT,CSARPGRASGNTIYF